Presented here are 3 T cell receptor beta chains from one specimen sequenced in a study of blood T cell repertoires in COVID-19. Some clones are missing from TCRdb's copy, which holds only in-frame ones; the method was immunoSEQ multiplex PCR. The sample includes tens of thousands of clones, 90% of them seen just once. Sequences were obtained from peripheral blood. The receptors were sampled from a human donor in a cohort sampled during active COVID-19.

The rearrangement uses TRBV27 and TRBJ2-1; D gene uncertain. Germline V gives CDR1 MNHEY, CDR2 SMNVEV (reference sequence). The CDR3 covers 16 residues. Trimming removed 5 bases at V and 0 bases at J, with 14 bases between. For the CDR3, the DNA is TGTGCCAGCAGTGCCGCCCGGGTGAGCTCCTACAATGAGCAGTTCTTC. This codes for CASSAARVSSYNEQFF.

The V gene is TRBV7-2, the J gene TRBJ2-7; 9 nucleotides match TRBD1. The V gene end was trimmed by 6 bases and the J gene end by 7 bases; junction bases not matched to a gene: 13. In germline, CDR1 is SGHTA, CDR2 FQGNSA. The CDR3 has 15 amino acids. In nucleotides, the CDR3 is TGTGCCAGCAGTTCAACCGGGACAGGGCGGAGGGAGCAGTACTTC. Translating gives CASSSTGTGRREQYF.

The chain recombines TRBV30 with TRBJ2-7; TRBD2 might be the D (5 bases). This CDR3 contains 12 residues. CDR1 is GTSNPN and CDR2 is SVGIG in the germline V gene (reference sequence). Trimming cost V 4 bases and J 1 base, with 8 bases left between them. The CDR3 is CAWTGKSYEQYF. DNA of the CDR3: TGTGCCTGGACCGGGAAATCCTACGAGCAGTACTTC.